The 5 T cell receptor beta chains reported below all come from one sample, sequenced in a study of cytomegalovirus exposure and HLA in healthy donors. The PCR was carried out with 60 Vbeta primers and 13 Jbeta primers. Assay used: immunoSEQ multiplex PCR; TCRdb lists only in-frame clones, some missing. The sample holds 85,000 to 100,000 clones, roughly 83% seen once. Input material: PBMCs. These receptors all come from a male donor in good health and CMV-seropositive.

The chain employs TRBV18 and TRBJ1-2, with D possibly being TRBD1 (5 bases). The CDR3 runs to 13 residues. Germline CDR1 is KGHSH and CDR2 is LQKENI. The germline V and J ends were trimmed by 10 bases and 2 bases, with 14 bases remaining between them. The CDR3 DNA sequence: TGTGCCACCTCTGACAGCTCAAACTATGGCTACACCTTC. Its translation is CATSDSSNYGYTF.

This clone was recorded once. The V and J genes are TRBV4-1 and TRBJ2-3; D is unresolved. The CDR3 loop spans 17 amino acids. Germline CDR1 reads MGHRA; CDR2 reads YSYEKL. With 1 base removed from V and 0 bases from J, the gap between germline ends came to 14 bases. CDR3 in amino acids: CASSQASHSYSTDTQYF. The CDR3, as DNA: TGCGCCAGCAGCCAAGCAAGTCACAGCTATAGCACAGATACGCAGTATTTT.

The V gene is TRBV5-4, the J gene TRBJ2-7, with TRBD2 identical over 8 bases. Looked up from germline, CDR1 is SGHNT and CDR2 is YYREEE (reference sequence). The CDR3 extends over 13 amino acids. The V segment lost 5 bases and the J segment 0 bases; nucleotides outside the gene matches: 1. The CDR3 loop reads CASSGTSSYEQYF. DNA for the CDR3: TGTGCCAGCAGTGGGACTAGCTCCTACGAGCAGTACTTC.

The rearrangement joins TRBV4-2 to TRBJ2-2; 10 bases line up with TRBD1. V lost 1 base, J lost 8 bases, and 4 bases stayed unmatched. The V gene's germline CDR1 is LGHNA and CDR2 YNFKEQ. This CDR3 is 15 amino acids long. The CDR3 spells CASSQGQGAWGELFF. The CDR3 DNA sequence: TGTGCCAGCAGCCAAGGACAGGGGGCGTGGGGGGAGCTGTTTTTT.

V and J are TRBV28 and TRBJ1-5; D uncertain. Trimming cost V 7 bases and J 7 bases, with 11 bases left between them. CDR3 length: 12 residues. Germline-derived CDR1 and CDR2 are MDHEN and SYDVKM. The CDR3 coding sequence is TGTGCCAGCACTCCGGTCGGGCAGCCCCAGCATTTT. Amino acid sequence: CASTPVGQPQHF.